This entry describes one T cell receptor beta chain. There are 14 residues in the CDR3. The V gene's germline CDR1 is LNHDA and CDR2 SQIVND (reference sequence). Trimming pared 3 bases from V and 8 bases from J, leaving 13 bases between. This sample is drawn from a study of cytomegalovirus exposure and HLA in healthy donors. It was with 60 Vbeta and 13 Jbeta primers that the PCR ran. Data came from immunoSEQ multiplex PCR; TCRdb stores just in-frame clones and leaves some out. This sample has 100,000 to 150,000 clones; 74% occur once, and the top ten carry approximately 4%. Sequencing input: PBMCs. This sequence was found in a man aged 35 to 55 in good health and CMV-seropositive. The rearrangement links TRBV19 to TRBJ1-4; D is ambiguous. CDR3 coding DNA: TGTGCCAGTAGTATGAGTTGGAGCAACGAAAAACTGTTTTTT. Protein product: CASSMSWSNEKLFF.